Here is one TCR beta chain with its context. The germline gene is not matched at one end of the junction; a read error may be the cause. The sample belongs to a study of T-cell reconstitution after alpha-beta-depleted transplantation in children. Preparation of the TCRbeta library was carried out with unique molecular identifiers. Via MiXCR, TCRdb re-called the PCR reads, giving one row per CDR3 protein. The table has about 980,000 distinct CDR3 sequences, about 31% seen once; the top ten hold under 30%. Here the sequenced sample was PBMCs, mostly from graft donor cells, taken 360 days after TCRalphabeta/CD19-depleted stem cell transplant. The clonotype comes from a boy under two years old who had a stem cell transplant for SCID, so the T cells may come from the graft donor.

The CDR3 DNA is TGCGCCAGCAGCACAATCCAGGGGTTCTCCCACGAGCAGTACTTC. Protein product: CASSTIQGFSHEQYF. V gene TRBV5-1 combines with J gene TRBJ2-7, with TRBD1 as a possible D gene (6 bases). The CDR3 runs 15 residues. The V gene's germline CDR1 is SGHRS and CDR2 YFSETQ.